This T cell receptor (beta chain) emerged from a study of cytomegalovirus exposure and HLA in healthy donors. Trimming cost V 5 bases and J 2 bases, with 16 bases left between them. CDR3 length equals 15 residues. CDR1 is MDHEN and CDR2 is SYDVKM in the germline V gene. Study observations and caveats: Other equally common chains were less clonally expanded than HLA-associated TCR beta chains, a later analysis showed. Some V segments (TRBV6-2 and TRBV6-3 among them) were excluded as indistinguishable.

Comment on this clone: What it binds is not known.

Primers included in the PCR were 60 Vbeta and 13 Jbeta primers. Assay: immunoSEQ multiplex PCR; the TCRdb copy retains only in-frame clones and omits some. This table has some 160,000 clones, 78% appearing once. The chain couples TRBV28 to TRBJ2-7; tentatively, D is TRBD1 (6 bases). This TCR derives from a male donor in good health and CMV-seronegative. Sequenced material: PBMCs. The CDR3 reads CASSGPTGIAYEQYF. The CDR3 coding sequence is TGTGCCAGCAGTGGACCTACAGGGATCGCCTACGAGCAGTACTTC.